Reported below is one T cell receptor beta chain. This specimen belongs to a study of blood T cell repertoires in COVID-19. Study information: PBMCs, B-cell-depleted T cells, or T cells provided the cDNA or gDNA that made up the material.

As handled by the study authors: Amplified reference gene primers provided the basis for estimating nucleated cell counts. Using immunoSEQ multiplex PCR, the repertoire was profiled, and TCRdb retains in-frame clones only, with some absent. The V and J calls and clone size were taken over from that table, and D and trimming were inferred from the DNA. The sample shows approximately 290,000 clones, approximately 89% of them seen only once. Followed over time, Seattle patients had been enrolled while infection was active. Germline V lookup: CDR1 GTSNPN, CDR2 SVGIG (reference sequence). This CDR3 is 13 amino acids long. J lost 6 bases, V lost 4 bases, and 5 bases had no gene match.

The TCR sequence derives from a woman in her 30s with COVID-19, enrolled during active disease. The material sequenced was peripheral blood. The chain carries TRBV30 and TRBJ1-5, with 8 bases lining up with TRBD1. CDR3 nucleotide sequence: TGTGCCTGGACGACAGGGGCCGGTCAGCCCCAGCATTTT. Protein sequence: CAWTTGAGQPQHF.